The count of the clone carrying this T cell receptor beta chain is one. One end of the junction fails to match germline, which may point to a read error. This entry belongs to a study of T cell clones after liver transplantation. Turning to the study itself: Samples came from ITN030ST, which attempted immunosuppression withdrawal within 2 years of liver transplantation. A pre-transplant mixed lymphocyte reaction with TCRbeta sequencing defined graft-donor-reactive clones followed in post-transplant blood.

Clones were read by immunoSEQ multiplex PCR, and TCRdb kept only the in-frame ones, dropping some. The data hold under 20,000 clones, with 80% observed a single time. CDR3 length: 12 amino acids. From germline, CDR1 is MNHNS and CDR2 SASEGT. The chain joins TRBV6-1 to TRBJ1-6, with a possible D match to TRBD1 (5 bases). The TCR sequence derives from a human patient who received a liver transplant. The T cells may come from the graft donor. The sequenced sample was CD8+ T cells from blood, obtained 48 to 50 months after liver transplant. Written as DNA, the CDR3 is TGTGCCAGCAGTGAAGACCCGGGGCTAACCGACTTT. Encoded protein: CASSEDPGLTDF.